What follows are 11 T cell receptor beta chains derived from one specimen sequenced in a study of T cell responses to AZD1222 COVID-19 vaccine. Sequencing was performed with immunoSEQ multiplex PCR; in TCRdb, only in-frame clones are kept and a portion is missing. The sample yields about 170,000 clones, around 88% seen once. Source: peripheral blood, taken 28 days after the second AZD1222 dose. These receptor sequences come from an adult who received the AZD1222 COVID-19 vaccine.

The J gene is TRBJ1-1, the V gene TRBV5-1; D is possibly TRBD1 (5 bases). The CDR3 is made up of 12 amino acids. Per germline, CDR1 SGHRS and CDR2 YFSETQ. Trimming cost V 4 bases and J 7 bases, with 11 bases left between them. Here the CDR3 reads CASSPGHGEAFF. For the CDR3, the DNA is TGCGCCAGCAGCCCCGGACACGGTGAAGCTTTCTTT.

CDR3 in amino acids: CASSLSGTDTQYF. The CDR3 bases are TGTGCCAGCAGCTTATCGGGGACAGATACGCAGTATTTT. The chain links TRBV7-9 to TRBJ2-3, with D perhaps matching TRBD2 (5 bases). CDR3 size: 13 residues. Germline V gene data show CDR1 as SEHNR and CDR2 as FQNEAQ (reference sequence). The V end was cut by 2 bases, the J end by 3 bases, with 6 bases between.

This chain links TRBV19 with TRBJ1-2, with 7 nucleotides matching TRBD1. There are 13 residues in the CDR3. Germline trimming cut 4 bases from V and 7 bases from J; bases unmatched to any gene: 6. CDR1 is LNHDA and CDR2 is SQIVND in the germline V gene (reference sequence). In nucleotides, the CDR3 is TGTGCCAGTAGTACTCGAGACAGGGCTGGCTACACCTTC. It yields the protein CASSTRDRAGYTF.

The CDR3 bases are TGTGCCACCAGCACGACAGGTCAACCCTACAATGAGCAGTTCTTC. It codes for CATSTTGQPYNEQFF. The chain has TRBV15 and TRBJ2-1; tentative D call: TRBD1 (6 bases). CDR1 is LNHNV, CDR2 YYDKDF, per germline (reference sequence). The length of the CDR3 is 15 residues. The ends were cut back, 4 bases at V and 2 bases at J, with 12 bases in the middle. Using reference TRBV15 and TRBJ2-1 for the parts outside the CDR3, the full variable domain is DAMVIQNPRYQVTQFGKPVTLSCSQTLNHNVMYWYQQKSSQAPKLLFHYYDKDFNNEADTPDNFQSRRPNTSFCFLDIRSPGLGDTAMYLCATSTTGQPYNEQFFGPGTRLTVL.

V gene TRBV6-5 combines with J gene TRBJ2-7; 8 bases are shared with TRBD1. Germline V gene lookup returns CDR1 MNHEY and CDR2 SVGAGI. V was pared by 0 bases and J by 2 bases, with 3 bases of the junction left unmatched. This CDR3 contains 15 residues. The CDR3 DNA is TGTGCCAGCAGTTACTCGGGGACAGGTACCTACGAGCAGTACTTC. It yields the protein CASSYSGTGTYEQYF.

In DNA form, the CDR3 reads TGTGCCAGCAGCCAAGTGTCAGGCATCAGCAATGAGCAGTTCTTC. This sequence encodes CASSQVSGISNEQFF. The chain has TRBV3-1 (or the pseudogene TRBV3-2) and TRBJ2-1; D is uncertain. The germline V gene has CDR1 LGHDT and CDR2 YNNKEL (reference sequence). The CDR3 covers 15 residues. Between the trimmed V and J ends, which lost 1 base and 6 bases, there was a span of 13 bases.

This rearrangement joins TRBV13 to TRBJ2-7; perhaps TRBD1 as D (5 bases). The V end lost 4 bases, the J end lost 5 bases, and 9 bases lay between the germline ends. The CDR3 consists of 12 residues. Germline lookup yields CDR1 PRHDT and CDR2 FYEKMQ (reference sequence). This CDR3 reads CASSSQGHEQYF. DNA of the CDR3: TGTGCCAGCAGCTCCCAGGGCCACGAGCAGTACTTC.

V gene TRBV4-2 combines with J gene TRBJ2-2, with D tentatively TRBD2 (6 bases). V lost 3 bases to trimming and J lost 4 bases, with 15 bases between them. From germline, CDR1 is LGHNA and CDR2 YNFKEQ. The CDR3 loop spans 16 amino acids. This CDR3 is CASSQLIRDSTGELFF. CDR3 bases: TGTGCCAGCAGCCAGCTAATCAGGGACTCCACCGGGGAGCTGTTTTTT.

The rearrangement uses TRBV6-1 and TRBJ1-5; TRBD1 is a possible D gene (5 bases). CDR3 length equals 16 residues. V lost 2 bases and J 6 bases, leaving 17 bases between the germline ends. The V gene's germline CDR1 is MNHNS and CDR2 SASEGT. This CDR3 reads CASSEKRQGTGQPQHF. CDR3 in DNA: TGTGCCAGCAGTGAAAAGCGCCAGGGCACAGGTCAGCCCCAGCATTTT.

The CDR3 loop is CASSLSAGGQGRRDTQYF. The CDR3 region has the DNA TGTGCCAGCAGCTTATCAGCAGGGGGACAGGGGAGGAGGGATACGCAGTATTTT. The chain combines TRBV7-2 with TRBJ2-3; 10 bases are shared with TRBD1. CDR1 and CDR2 from the germline V gene are SGHTA and FQGNSA. V dropped 2 bases and J dropped 6; count of bases not matched to a gene: 14. The CDR3 is 18 amino acids.

The V and J genes are TRBV5-1 and TRBJ2-5; no clear D. Trimming took 4 bases from V and 1 from J, leaving 8 bases between them. From germline, CDR1 is SGHRS and CDR2 YFSETQ. CDR3 size: 13 residues. CDR3 residues: CASSLESQETQYF. The CDR3 DNA reads as TGCGCCAGCAGCCTGGAGTCCCAAGAGACCCAGTACTTC.